The 6 T cell receptor beta chains presented below share a single source sample, sequenced in a study of cytomegalovirus exposure and HLA in healthy donors. With 60 Vbeta and 13 Jbeta primers, the PCR was carried out. Profiled with immunoSEQ multiplex PCR; TCRdb holds only in-frame clones, not every one. The sample lists fewer than 200,000 clones, 82% occurring once. The sample comprised PBMCs. The source is a male donor in good health and CMV-seronegative.

The chain recombines TRBV7-9 with TRBJ1-6; TRBD1 is a possible D gene (6 bases). This CDR3 contains 12 residues. CDR1 SEHNR and CDR2 FQNEAQ come from the germline V gene (reference sequence). Trimming stripped 5 bases from V and 13 bases from J, with 12 bases between. The CDR3 region has the DNA TGTGCCAGCAGCACCTACAGGGAGCCCCTCCACTTT. This encodes CASSTYREPLHF.

This chain links TRBV10-3 with TRBJ2-3; D possibly corresponds to TRBD2 (5 bases). The CDR3 has 17 amino acids. V lost 2 bases and J lost 0, with 15 bases in between. Per germline, CDR1 ENHRY and CDR2 SYGVKD. The CDR3: CAISEPTSGWSTDTQYF. DNA of the CDR3: TGTGCCATCAGTGAGCCGACCTCGGGGTGGAGCACAGATACGCAGTATTTT.

This chain joins TRBV5-4 and TRBJ2-1, with TRBD2 identical over 9 bases. Germline CDR1 is SGHNT and CDR2 is YYREEE (reference sequence). With 0 bases clipped from V and 7 bases from J, the junction kept 11 bases outside the gene matches. The CDR3 totals 17 residues. The CDR3 sequence is CASSLGASGVLGNEQFF. CDR3 in DNA: TGTGCCAGCAGCTTGGGAGCTAGCGGGGTCCTGGGTAATGAGCAGTTCTTC.

The V call is TRBV29-1, the J call TRBJ2-1; D remains unclear. V was clipped by 8 bases and J by 1 base, with 15 bases between them. Germline lookup yields CDR1 SQVTM and CDR2 ANQGSEA. This CDR3 comprises 14 residues. The CDR3 reads CSCRPPGSYNEQFF. Written as DNA, the CDR3 is TGCAGCTGTAGGCCCCCGGGTTCCTACAATGAGCAGTTCTTC.

The chain combines TRBV7-2 with TRBJ1-1, with a weak D call TRBD1 (5 bases). Germline CDR1 reads SGHTA; CDR2 reads FQGNSA. The germline V and J ends were trimmed by 3 bases and 12 bases, with 14 bases remaining between them. There are 12 residues in the CDR3. CDR3 nucleotides: TGTGCCAGCAGCTTGGGGGGGGTTATGACTTTCTTT. Amino acids: CASSLGGVMTFF. The variable domain in full, with the rest retrieved from reference TRBV7-2 and TRBJ1-1, is GAGVSQSPSNKVTEKGKDVELRCDPISGHTALYWYRQSLGQGLEFLIYFQGNSAPDKSGLPSDRFSAERTGGSVSTLTIQRTQQEDSAVYLCASSLGGVMTFFGQGTRLTVV.

The rearrangement joins TRBV19 to TRBJ2-6; 7 bases line up with TRBD1. CDR1 is LNHDA, CDR2 SQIVND, per germline (reference sequence). The CDR3 runs 23 residues. V shed 7 bases and J 1 base; nucleotides not matched to a gene: 28. The CDR3, as DNA: TGTGCCAGTACCACTCAAACTTTTACTCACAGGGGAACCTCTCTATCTGGGGCCAACGTCCTGACTTTC. This sequence encodes CASTTQTFTHRGTSLSGANVLTF.